Listed below are T cell receptor beta chains from one sample, sequenced in a study of T cell responses to AZD1222 COVID-19 vaccine. Profiled with immunoSEQ multiplex PCR; TCRdb holds only in-frame clones, not every one. The data hold roughly 70,000 clones, with 79% observed a single time. The sample here was peripheral blood, taken on day 0 of MenACWY control vaccination. The receptors were sampled from an adult in good health. Each CDR3 is given without its conserved first and last residue.

CDR3aa	v_gene	len
ASSPQGGAAYNEQF	TRBV28	14
AWSVRRYNEQF	TRBV30	11
ASSPGLNTGELF	TRBV7-8	12
ASRNEPQGNYGYT	TRBV5-1	13
ASSIGRQNTEAF	TRBV19	12
AWSRVGGANYGYT	TRBV30	13
ASSLFGQGENIQY	TRBV28	13
ATSAEGNHGGNTEAF	TRBV24-1	15
ASSFYRADYGYT	TRBV5-6	12
ASSPGLGVADTQY	TRBV11-3	13
ASSPRGGYGYT	TRBV7-2	11
ASKSAGNTIY	TRBV30	10
ASSTGLRDGYT	TRBV6-2/TRBV6-3	11
ASSPPGVVDEQY	TRBV28	12
ASGLQGANEQF	TRBV12-5	11
ASSLADSEAF	TRBV11-1	10
ASTGGGRAGETQY	TRBV6-5	13
ASSEVYTDTQY	TRBV6-1	11
ASSPGQGYT	TRBV18	9
ASSPGQNYGYT	TRBV18	11
ASSTLRQGGKDTQY	TRBV19	14
ASSYKGSNSPLH	TRBV6-5	12
ASRAGADSTGELF	TRBV19	13
AIRRTGGANTGELF	TRBV10-3	14
AWSRDREGYT	TRBV30	10
SAERPDNEQF	TRBV29-1	10
ASTPDGSYEQY	TRBV28	11
ASSRQGAVQPQH	TRBV28	12
ASSLPQSTGELF	TRBV19	12
ASSSASGGGPGNEQF	TRBV7-2	15
ASTRGGSTDTQY	TRBV19	12
ASVRTESSYEQY	TRBV2	12
ASSLPGTGGDHYGYT	TRBV5-6	15
ASSFLRGPTYPYEQY	TRBV28	15
ASSSGLAGVGEQF	TRBV5-1	13
ASKRSMNTEAF	TRBV6-5	11
ATSRDKTAYGYT	TRBV15	12
ASSPPGHSSSYNSPLH	TRBV28	16
ASSERSIGTRYEQY	TRBV2	14
ASSLAGRYNEQF	TRBV27	12
ASRASGGLGQPQH	TRBV6-5	13
ASSPKERQGYEQY	TRBV7-9	13
ASSPQSTNTGANEKLF	TRBV4-2	16
ASSSGQSNQPQH	TRBV2	12
ASSALLAGGITGELF	TRBV5-6	15
ASSLIAGGADTQY	TRBV27	13